This TCR beta chain was sequenced in a study of siplizumab effects on memory and regulatory T cells. The CDR3 has 16 residues. With 4 bases clipped from V and 3 bases from J, the junction kept 6 bases outside the gene matches. Looked up from germline, CDR1 is MDHEN and CDR2 is SYDVKM. Measured with immunoSEQ multiplex PCR; TCRdb has only the in-frame clones, and not every one. The table includes approximately 100,000 clones, about 90% detected once. Findings of the study overall: Siplizumab produced a significant drop in alloreactive sequences attributable to unstimulated CD4+ memory cells. Treatment with siplizumab left mappable alloreactive CD4+ clones averaging roughly 66% Treg-derived, compared with 25% to 30% in controls.

Comments on this clone: As yet, its antigen is unknown.

This receptor was taken from a human donor in good health. Some clones in this sample may be carry-over from other donors' samples. The genes are TRBV28 and TRBJ2-7, with TRBD2 matching over 13 bases. The specimen sequenced was CD4+ T cells sorted from blood. The CDR3 region has the DNA TGTGCCAGCAGTTGGACTAGCGGGAGAAAACACTACGAGCAGTACTTC. Amino acid sequence: CASSWTSGRKHYEQYF. Full variable domain (outside the CDR3, taken from reference TRBV28 and TRBJ2-7): DVKVTQSSRYLVKRTGEKVFLECVQDMDHENMFWYRQDPGLGLRLIYFSYDVKMKEKGDIPEGYSVSREKKERFSLILESASTNQTSMYLCASSWTSGRKHYEQYFGPGTRLTVT.